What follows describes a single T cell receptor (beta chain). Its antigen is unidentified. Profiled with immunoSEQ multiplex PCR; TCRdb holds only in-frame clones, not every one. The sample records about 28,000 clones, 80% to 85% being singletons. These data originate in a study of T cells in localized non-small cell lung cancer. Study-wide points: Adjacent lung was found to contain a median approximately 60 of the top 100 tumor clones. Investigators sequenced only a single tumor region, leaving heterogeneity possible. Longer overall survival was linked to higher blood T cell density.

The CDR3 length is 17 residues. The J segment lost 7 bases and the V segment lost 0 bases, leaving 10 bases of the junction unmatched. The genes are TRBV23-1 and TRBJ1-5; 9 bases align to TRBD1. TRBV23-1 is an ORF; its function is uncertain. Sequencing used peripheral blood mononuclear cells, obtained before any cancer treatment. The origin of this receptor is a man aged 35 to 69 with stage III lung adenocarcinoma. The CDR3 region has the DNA TGCGCCAGCAGTCAATCGTGGGACAGGGAAGGGTGGCAGCCCCAGCATTTT. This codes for CASSQSWDREGWQPQHF.